This TCR beta chain was found in a study of cytomegalovirus exposure and HLA in healthy donors. Study in general: The study's early data release held about 85 million unique TCRs from HLA-typed donors. Findings of the study overall: Analysis was carried out at a later point, and it linked a missense DCLRE1C variant to TCR beta V- and J-gene trimming. Serostatus for CMV was the only available immune exposure information. In an earlier analysis, most TCR beta V segments were productive about 87% or about 30% of the time.

The primer mix had 60 Vbeta and 13 Jbeta primers. Assay used: immunoSEQ multiplex PCR; TCRdb lists only in-frame clones, some missing. The sample consists of some 150,000 clones, roughly 80% of them appearing once. The CDR3 consists of 17 residues. Germline V gene data show CDR1 as MDHEN and CDR2 as SYDVKM. Comments on this clone: The target antigen is unknown.

Specimen: PBMCs. The genes are TRBV28 and TRBJ2-5, with 9 bases aligning to TRBD1. The J call is uncertain, as TRBJ2-7 better fits the DNA end. The TCR sequence derives from a woman in her thirties or forties in good health and CMV-seropositive. The CDR3 spells CASSLRTGTGTPYEQYF. In nucleotides, the CDR3 is TGTGCCAGCAGTTTACGAACCGGGACAGGGACGCCCTACGAGCAGTACTTC.